The table lists the clone carrying this T cell receptor (beta chain) with a few counts. Its antigen is undetermined. These data belong to a study of T cell repertoires in cytomegalovirus infection. Overall study context: Both CMV infection and a matching HLA type were indicated by public TCR beta signatures. Study results and limitations: Dominating the ex vivo response were HLA-C-restricted CMV-specific TCR beta clonotypes. Cumulated frequencies of public TCR beta families served to identify carriers of CMV plus the relevant HLA.

TCRdb re-analysed the reads in MiXCR, keeping a single row per CDR3 protein. Counted here are tens of thousands of distinct CDR3 sequences, about 26% occurring once; the ten biggest clones make up 59%. The trim removed 5 bases at V and 1 base at J, leaving 6 bases unmatched. CDR1 and CDR2 from the germline V gene are SEHNR and FQNEAQ (reference sequence). The CDR3 runs to 15 residues. This material consisted of CD8+ T cells from cultured PBMCs, taken from culture after CMV antigen stimulation. This rearrangement joins TRBV7-9 to TRBJ1-1; 8 nucleotides match TRBD1. The source is a human donor in good health (CMV status not recorded). Some clones in this sample may be carry-over from other donors' samples. CDR3 DNA: TGTGCCAGCAGCCCCCCCGGGACAGGGAACACTGAAGCTTTCTTT. Amino acids: CASSPPGTGNTEAFF.